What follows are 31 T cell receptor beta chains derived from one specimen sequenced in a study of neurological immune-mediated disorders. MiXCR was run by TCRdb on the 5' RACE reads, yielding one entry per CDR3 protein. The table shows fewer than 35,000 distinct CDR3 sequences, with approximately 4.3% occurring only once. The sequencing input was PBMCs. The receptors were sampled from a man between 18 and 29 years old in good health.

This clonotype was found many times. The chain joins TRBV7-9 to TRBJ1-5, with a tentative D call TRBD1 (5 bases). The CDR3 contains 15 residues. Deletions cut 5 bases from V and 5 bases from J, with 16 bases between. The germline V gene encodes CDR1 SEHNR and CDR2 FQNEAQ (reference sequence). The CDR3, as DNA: TGTGCCAGCAGCCCAACGGGAGGGGAGTATCAGCCCCAGCATTTT. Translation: CASSPTGGEYQPQHF.

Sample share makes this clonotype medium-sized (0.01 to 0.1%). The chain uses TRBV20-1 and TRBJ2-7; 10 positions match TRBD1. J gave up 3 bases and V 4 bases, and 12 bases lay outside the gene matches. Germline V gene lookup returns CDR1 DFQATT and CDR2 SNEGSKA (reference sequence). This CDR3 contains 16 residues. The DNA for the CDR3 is TGCAGTGCTACGAGAACCGGCCGGGACAGGGGCTACGAGCAGTACTTC. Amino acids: CSATRTGRDRGYEQYF.

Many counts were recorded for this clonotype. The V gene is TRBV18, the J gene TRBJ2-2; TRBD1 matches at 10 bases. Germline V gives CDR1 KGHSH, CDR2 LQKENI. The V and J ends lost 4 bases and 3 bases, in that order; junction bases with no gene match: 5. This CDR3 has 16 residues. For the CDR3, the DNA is TGTGCCAGCTCACGGCGACAGGGGGCGTACACCGGGGAGCTGTTTTTT. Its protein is CASSRRQGAYTGELFF.

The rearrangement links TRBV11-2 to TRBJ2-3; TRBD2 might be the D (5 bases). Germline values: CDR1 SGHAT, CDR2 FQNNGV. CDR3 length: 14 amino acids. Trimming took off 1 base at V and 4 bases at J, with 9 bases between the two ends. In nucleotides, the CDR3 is TGTGCCAGCAGCTTAGCACTAGTTGCAGATACGCAGTATTTT. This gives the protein CASSLALVADTQYF.

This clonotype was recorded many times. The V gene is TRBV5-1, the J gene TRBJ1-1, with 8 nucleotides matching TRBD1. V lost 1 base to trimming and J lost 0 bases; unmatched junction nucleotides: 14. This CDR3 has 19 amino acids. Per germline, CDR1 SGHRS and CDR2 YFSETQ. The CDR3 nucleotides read TGCGCCAGCAGCTTGTCGGTCCAGGGGGCCTTCTTAATGAACACTGAAGCTTTCTTT. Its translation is CASSLSVQGAFLMNTEAFF.

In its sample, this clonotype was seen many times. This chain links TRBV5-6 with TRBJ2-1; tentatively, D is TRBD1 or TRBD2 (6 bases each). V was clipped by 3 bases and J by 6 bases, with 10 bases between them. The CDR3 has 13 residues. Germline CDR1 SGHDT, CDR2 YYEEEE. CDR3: CASSWGAINEQFF. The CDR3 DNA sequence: TGTGCCAGCAGCTGGGGGGCTATCAATGAGCAGTTCTTC.

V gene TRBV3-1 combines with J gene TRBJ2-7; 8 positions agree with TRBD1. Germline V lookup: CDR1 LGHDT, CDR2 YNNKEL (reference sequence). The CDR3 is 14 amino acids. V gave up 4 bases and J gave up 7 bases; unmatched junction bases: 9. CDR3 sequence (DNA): TGTGCCAGCAGCCCGCAGGGGGCTATTACAGAGCAGTACTTC. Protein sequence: CASSPQGAITEQYF.

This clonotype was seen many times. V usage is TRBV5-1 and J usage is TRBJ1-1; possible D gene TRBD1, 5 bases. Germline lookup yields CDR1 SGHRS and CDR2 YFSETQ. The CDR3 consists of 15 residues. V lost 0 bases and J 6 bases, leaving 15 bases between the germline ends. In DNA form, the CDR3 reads TGCGCCAGCAGCTTGGTGGGGCTAAGGCGGTCTGAAGCTTTCTTT. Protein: CASSLVGLRRSEAFF.

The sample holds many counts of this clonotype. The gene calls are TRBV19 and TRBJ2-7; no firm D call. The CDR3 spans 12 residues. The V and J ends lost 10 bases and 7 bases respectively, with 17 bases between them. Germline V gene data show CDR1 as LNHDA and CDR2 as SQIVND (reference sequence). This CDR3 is CATSYGLGEQYF. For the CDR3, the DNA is TGTGCCACTTCTTACGGTCTGGGGGAGCAGTACTTC.

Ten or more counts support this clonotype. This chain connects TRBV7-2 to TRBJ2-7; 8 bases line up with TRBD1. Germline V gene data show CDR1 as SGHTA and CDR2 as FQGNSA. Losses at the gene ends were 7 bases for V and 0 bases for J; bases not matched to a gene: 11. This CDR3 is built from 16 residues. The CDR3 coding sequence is TGTGCCAGCACCTCTGATTCCGGGACAGGCTCCTACGAGCAGTACTTC. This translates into CASTSDSGTGSYEQYF.

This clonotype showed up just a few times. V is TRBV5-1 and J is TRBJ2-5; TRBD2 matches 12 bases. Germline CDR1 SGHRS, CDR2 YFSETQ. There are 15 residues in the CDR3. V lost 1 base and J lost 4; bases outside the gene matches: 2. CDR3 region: CASSLTSGGTETQYF. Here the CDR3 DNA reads TGCGCCAGCAGCTTGACTAGCGGGGGGACAGAGACCCAGTACTTC. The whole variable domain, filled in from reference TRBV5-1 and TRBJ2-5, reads KAGVTQTPRYLIKTRGQQVTLSCSPISGHRSVSWYQQTPGQGLQFLFEYFSETQRNKGNFPGRFSGRQFSNSRSEMNVSTLELGDSALYLCASSLTSGGTETQYFGPGTRLLVL.

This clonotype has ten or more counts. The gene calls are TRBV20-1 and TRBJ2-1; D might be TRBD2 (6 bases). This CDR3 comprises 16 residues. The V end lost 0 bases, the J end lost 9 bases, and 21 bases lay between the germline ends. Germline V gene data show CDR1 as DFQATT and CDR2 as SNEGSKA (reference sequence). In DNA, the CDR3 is TGCAGTGCTAGAGATCCTACCGGGACTCACCCCATTGAGCAGTTCTTC. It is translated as CSARDPTGTHPIEQFF.

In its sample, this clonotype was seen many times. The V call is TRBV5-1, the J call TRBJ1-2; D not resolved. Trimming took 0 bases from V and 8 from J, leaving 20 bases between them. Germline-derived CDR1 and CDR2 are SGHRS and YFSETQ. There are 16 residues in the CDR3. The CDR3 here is CASSLANTGLPGGYTF. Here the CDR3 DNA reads TGCGCCAGCAGCTTGGCCAATACTGGGTTACCCGGGGGCTACACCTTC. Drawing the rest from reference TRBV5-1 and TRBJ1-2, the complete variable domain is KAGVTQTPRYLIKTRGQQVTLSCSPISGHRSVSWYQQTPGQGLQFLFEYFSETQRNKGNFPGRFSGRQFSNSRSEMNVSTLELGDSALYLCASSLANTGLPGGYTFGSGTRLTVV.

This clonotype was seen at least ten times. In DNA, the CDR3 is TGTGCCAGCAGCTTAGACAGGGGGCCATTCTACGAGCAGTACTTC. Its protein product is CASSLDRGPFYEQYF. The chain recombines TRBV7-6 with TRBJ2-7; 9 bases are shared with TRBD1. The CDR3 contains 15 residues. The trim removed 1 base at V and 3 bases at J, leaving 4 bases unmatched. Looked up from germline, CDR1 is SGHVS and CDR2 is FNYEAQ.

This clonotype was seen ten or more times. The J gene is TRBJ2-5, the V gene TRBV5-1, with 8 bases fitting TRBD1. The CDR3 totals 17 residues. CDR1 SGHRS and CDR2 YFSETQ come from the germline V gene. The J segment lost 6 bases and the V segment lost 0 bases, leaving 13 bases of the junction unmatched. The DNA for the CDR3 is TGCGCCAGCAGCTTGGTCTCAGGGGGCAAGGACTTGAAGACCCAGTACTTC. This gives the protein CASSLVSGGKDLKTQYF.

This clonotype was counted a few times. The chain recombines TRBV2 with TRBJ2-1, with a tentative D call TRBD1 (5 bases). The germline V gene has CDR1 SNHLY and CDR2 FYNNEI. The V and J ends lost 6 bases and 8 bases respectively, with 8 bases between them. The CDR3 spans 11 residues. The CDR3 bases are TGTGCCAGCAGAGCCAGGGATGAGCAGTTCTTC. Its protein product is CASRARDEQFF.

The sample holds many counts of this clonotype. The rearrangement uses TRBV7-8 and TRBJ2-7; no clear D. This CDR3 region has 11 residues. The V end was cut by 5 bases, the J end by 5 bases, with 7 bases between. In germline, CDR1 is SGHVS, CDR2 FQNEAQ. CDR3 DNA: TGTGCCAGCAGCCACCGCAACGAGCAGTACTTC. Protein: CASSHRNEQYF.

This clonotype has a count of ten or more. The CDR3 here is CSARELAGGLEEQFF. The DNA for the CDR3 is TGCAGTGCTAGAGAACTAGCGGGGGGGCTTGAGGAGCAGTTCTTC. This chain connects TRBV20-1 to TRBJ2-1, with TRBD2 matching 13 bases. Trimming cost V 0 bases and J 10 bases; bases outside gene matches: 6. The CDR3 sequence is 15 residues long. CDR1 and CDR2 from the germline V gene are DFQATT and SNEGSKA (reference sequence).

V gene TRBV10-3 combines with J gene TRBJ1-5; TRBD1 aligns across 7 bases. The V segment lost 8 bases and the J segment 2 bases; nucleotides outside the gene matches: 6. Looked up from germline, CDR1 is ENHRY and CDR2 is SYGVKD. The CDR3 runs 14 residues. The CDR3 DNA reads TGTGCCATCTCCGCCCAGGGGGGCAATCAGCCCCAGCATTTT. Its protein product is CAISAQGGNQPQHF.

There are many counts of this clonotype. CDR3 bases: TGTGCCATCAGTGACCCCCTGGGGGAGCAGTACTTC. As protein: CAISDPLGEQYF. The chain has TRBV10-3 and TRBJ2-7, with D uncertain. CDR3 length equals 12 residues. Trimming cost V 3 bases and J 7 bases, with 10 bases left between them. Germline V gives CDR1 ENHRY, CDR2 SYGVKD.

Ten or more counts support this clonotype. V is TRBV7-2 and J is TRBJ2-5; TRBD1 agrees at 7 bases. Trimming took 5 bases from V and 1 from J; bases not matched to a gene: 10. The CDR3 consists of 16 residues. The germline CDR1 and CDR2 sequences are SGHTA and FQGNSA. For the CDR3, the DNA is TGTGCCAGCAGCCGTAATCAACAGGGGCGCCAAGAGACCCAGTACTTC. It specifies CASSRNQQGRQETQYF.

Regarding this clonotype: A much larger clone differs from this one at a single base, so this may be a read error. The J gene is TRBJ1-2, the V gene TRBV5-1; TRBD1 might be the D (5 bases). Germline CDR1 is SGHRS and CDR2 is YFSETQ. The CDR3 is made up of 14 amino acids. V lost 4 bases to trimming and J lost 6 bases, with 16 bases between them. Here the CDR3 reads CASSKDLGTDGYTF. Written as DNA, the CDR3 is TGCGCCAGCAGCAAGGATCTCGGGACGGATGGCTACACCTTC.

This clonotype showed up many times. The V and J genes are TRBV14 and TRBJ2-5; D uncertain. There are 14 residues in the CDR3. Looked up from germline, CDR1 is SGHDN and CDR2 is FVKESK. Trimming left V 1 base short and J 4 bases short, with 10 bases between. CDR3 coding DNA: TGTGCCAGCAGCCAAGGTGTGCGGAGAGAGACCCAGTACTTC. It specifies CASSQGVRRETQYF.

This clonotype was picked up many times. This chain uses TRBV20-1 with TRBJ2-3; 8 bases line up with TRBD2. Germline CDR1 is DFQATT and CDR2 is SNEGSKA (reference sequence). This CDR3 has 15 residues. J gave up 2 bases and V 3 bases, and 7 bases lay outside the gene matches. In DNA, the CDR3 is TGCAGTGCTAGGGGAAGCGGGGGTCCCACAGATACGCAGTATTTT. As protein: CSARGSGGPTDTQYF.

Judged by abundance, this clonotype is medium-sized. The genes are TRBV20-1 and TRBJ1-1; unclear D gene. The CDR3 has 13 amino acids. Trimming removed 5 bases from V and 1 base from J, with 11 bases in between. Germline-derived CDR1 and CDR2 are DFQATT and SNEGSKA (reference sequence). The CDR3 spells CSADQGPNTEAFF. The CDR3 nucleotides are TGCAGTGCTGACCAAGGGCCGAACACTGAAGCTTTCTTT.

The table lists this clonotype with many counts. In DNA form, the CDR3 reads TGTGCCAGCTCACCAACAGGAACCAGGGCCACCGGGGAGCTGTTTTTT. It translates to CASSPTGTRATGELFF. The J gene is TRBJ2-2, the V gene TRBV18; possibly TRBD1 for D (5 bases). The CDR3 length is 16 residues. Per germline, CDR1 KGHSH and CDR2 LQKENI. V was pared by 2 bases and J by 4 bases, with 14 bases between.

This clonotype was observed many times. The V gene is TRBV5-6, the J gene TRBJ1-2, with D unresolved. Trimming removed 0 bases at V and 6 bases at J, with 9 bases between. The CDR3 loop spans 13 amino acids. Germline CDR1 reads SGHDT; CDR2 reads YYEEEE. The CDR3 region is CASSLAYGDGYTF. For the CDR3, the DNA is TGTGCCAGCAGCTTGGCCTATGGGGATGGCTACACCTTC.

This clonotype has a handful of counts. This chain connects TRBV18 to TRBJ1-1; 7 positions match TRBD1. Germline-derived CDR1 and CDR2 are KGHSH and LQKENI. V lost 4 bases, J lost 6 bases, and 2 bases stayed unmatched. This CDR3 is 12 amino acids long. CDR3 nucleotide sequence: TGTGCCAGCTCACTAGACAGGGCTGAAGCTTTCTTT. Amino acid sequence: CASSLDRAEAFF.

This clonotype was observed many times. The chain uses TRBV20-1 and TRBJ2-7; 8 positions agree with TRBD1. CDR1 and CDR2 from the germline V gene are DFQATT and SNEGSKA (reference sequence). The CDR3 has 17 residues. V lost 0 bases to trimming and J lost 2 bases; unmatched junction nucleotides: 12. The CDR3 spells CSARDNRGAKNPYEQYF. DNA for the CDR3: TGCAGTGCTAGAGATAACAGGGGGGCGAAAAATCCCTACGAGCAGTACTTC.

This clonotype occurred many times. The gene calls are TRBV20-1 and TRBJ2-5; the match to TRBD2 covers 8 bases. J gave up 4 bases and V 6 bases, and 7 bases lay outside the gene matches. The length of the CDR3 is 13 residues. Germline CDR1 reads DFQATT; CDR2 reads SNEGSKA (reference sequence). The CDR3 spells CSAEGTRGETQYF. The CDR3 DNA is TGCAGTGCGGAGGGGACTAGGGGAGAGACCCAGTACTTC.

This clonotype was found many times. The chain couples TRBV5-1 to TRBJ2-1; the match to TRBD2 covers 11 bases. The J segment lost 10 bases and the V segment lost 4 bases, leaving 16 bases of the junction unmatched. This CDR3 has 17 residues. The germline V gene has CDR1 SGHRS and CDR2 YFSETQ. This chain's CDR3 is CASSLEAIAGGPFEQFF. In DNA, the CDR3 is TGCGCCAGCAGCCTGGAGGCTATAGCGGGGGGGCCCTTCGAGCAGTTCTTC.